This TCR beta chain was sequenced during a study of T-cell reconstitution after alpha-beta-depleted transplantation in children. The study's findings and limits: Surviving recipient T cells and thymic progenitors produced the high day-60 TCRbeta diversity seen in some patients. T-cell numbers and diversity, one year after transplant, stemmed largely from T cells that were newly produced. Two months or so post-transplant, alpha-beta T cells reportedly derived from several hundred expanded graft clones.

This clonotype occurred many times. The antigen is not known. The library targeted TCRbeta and was prepared with unique molecular identifiers. TCRdb fed the PCR reads into MiXCR, producing one record per CDR3 protein. The data contain 55,000 to 90,000 distinct CDR3 sequences, just under 5% of them singletons. The CDR3 has 18 residues. The germline V gene has CDR1 SGHNT and CDR2 YENEEA. Trimming shortened V by 1 base and J by 0 bases, and 18 bases separated the two germline ends. The source is a boy under two years old who had a stem cell transplant for acute myeloid leukemia, so the T cells may come from the graft donor. This rearrangement joins TRBV11-3 to TRBJ2-5; no definite D call. Sequenced here: PBMCs, mostly from graft donor cells, sampled 180 days after TCRalphabeta/CD19-depleted stem cell transplant. The DNA of the CDR3 is TGTGCCAGCAGCTTAGTATTCGCGGACCGAGTGTACCAAGAGACCCAGTACTTC. Amino acid sequence: CASSLVFADRVYQETQYF.